Following are 14 T cell receptor beta chains from one sample sequenced in a study of post-analysis software for immune sequencing data. Their recognized antigens are unknown. The study's findings and limits: Among four or five TRBV segments more frequent in patients than controls were TRBV5-6, TRBV5-1 and TRBV20-1.

cDNA libraries for TCR beta contained unique molecular identifiers. MiXCR, run by TCRdb on the PCR reads, gives a single entry per CDR3 protein. The sample includes roughly 570,000 distinct CDR3 sequences, around 31% of them seen just once. Sequencing used blood. These receptors were collected from a girl younger than 18 with multiple sclerosis.

This clonotype has a handful of counts. The chain carries TRBV21-1 and TRBJ2-3; the table names TRBD1, a call not compared with the DNA. TRBV21-1 is annotated as a pseudogene. The CDR3 is made up of 16 amino acids. Written as DNA, the CDR3 is TGTGCCAGCAGCAAATGGGGGGGGCCCAGCACAGATACGCAGTATTTT. It encodes CASSKWGGPSTDTQYF.

This clonotype was observed a handful of times. The chain carries TRBV20-1 and TRBJ2-3, with a weak D call TRBD2 (6 bases). CDR1 and CDR2 (germline): DFQATT, SNEGSKA (reference sequence). The CDR3 covers 14 residues. V was pared by 3 bases and J by 2 bases, with 12 bases between. CDR3 DNA: TGCAGTGCTAGGCGCGGGGAACTCACAGATACGCAGTATTTT. Translating it yields CSARRGELTDTQYF.

DNA of the CDR3: TGTGCCAGCAGCGCGGGACTAGCGGACTTCAATGAGCAGTTCTTC. Its translation is CASSAGLADFNEQFF. This sequence joins TRBV2 and TRBJ2-1, with 11 bases fitting TRBD2. V was clipped by 6 bases and J by 6 bases; unmatched bases: 7. The CDR3 has 15 amino acids. Germline assignment: CDR1 SNHLY and CDR2 FYNNEI.

This chain's CDR3 is CASSEKTGNGELFF. The CDR3 region has the DNA TGTGCCAGCAGCGAAAAGACGGGTAACGGGGAGCTGTTTTTT. This chain joins TRBV3-1 and TRBJ2-2, with D hard to call. Deletions cut 5 bases from V and 7 bases from J, with 14 bases between. Germline CDR1 LGHDT, CDR2 YNNKEL (reference sequence). This CDR3 comprises 14 residues. The variable domain in full, completed from reference TRBV3-1 and TRBJ2-2, reads DTAVSQTPKYLVTQMGNDKSIKCEQNLGHDTMYWYKQDSKKFLKIMFSYNNKELIINETVPNRFSPKSPDKAHLNLHINSLELGDSAVYFCASSEKTGNGELFFGEGSRLTVL.

The chain is built from TRBV18 and TRBJ1-1; possible D gene TRBD1, 5 bases. The V end lost 8 bases, the J end lost 6 bases, and 10 bases lay between the germline ends. The CDR3 has 11 residues. CDR1 and CDR2 from the germline V gene are KGHSH and LQKENI. In DNA, the CDR3 is TGTGCCAGCCGCGACAGCGCTGAAGCTTTCTTT. Its protein is CASRDSAEAFF.

This clonotype has more than one count but fewer than ten. The CDR3 region is CASSNGIDTQYF. The CDR3 DNA sequence: TGTGCCAGCTCGAATGGAATAGATACGCAGTATTTT. The chain is built from TRBV7-3 and TRBJ2-3, with D unresolved. The V gene's germline CDR1 is SGHTA and CDR2 FQGTGA. Trimming cost V 8 bases and J 5 bases, with 11 bases left between them. The CDR3 sequence is 12 residues long.

The rearrangement joins TRBV5-1 to TRBJ2-7; TRBD1 agrees at 9 bases. This CDR3 comprises 14 residues. V lost 3 bases to trimming and J lost 5 bases; unmatched junction nucleotides: 6. Looked up from germline, CDR1 is SGHRS and CDR2 is YFSETQ. The CDR3 coding sequence is TGCGCCAGCAGCTACCGGACAGGGGACCACGAGCAGTACTTC. This translates into CASSYRTGDHEQYF.

This clonotype appeared a few times. This sequence joins TRBV12-3 or TRBV12-4 and TRBJ2-5; tentatively, D is TRBD1 or TRBD2 (5 bases each). V lost 4 bases to trimming and J lost 3 bases, with 12 bases between them. The CDR3 runs to 14 residues. CDR3 sequence reads: CASSSRDRKETQYF. CDR3 DNA sequence: TGTGCCAGCAGTTCCCGGGACCGAAAAGAGACCCAGTACTTC.

This clonotype was seen ten or more times. The chain carries TRBV4-2 and TRBJ2-5, with no clear D. V lost 0 bases, J lost 5 bases, and 7 bases lay in between. CDR1 and CDR2 (germline): LGHNA, YNFKEQ. The CDR3 consists of 13 residues. The CDR3 coding sequence is TGTGCCAGCAGCCAAGATTTAAGGGAGACCCAGTACTTC. It is translated as CASSQDLRETQYF.

The V gene is TRBV5-4, the J gene TRBJ1-2, with a tentative D call TRBD1 (5 bases). The CDR3 runs 15 residues. Germline values: CDR1 SGHNT, CDR2 YYREEE (reference sequence). The V end lost 4 bases, the J end lost 6 bases, and 19 bases lay between the germline ends. CDR3 nucleotides: TGTGCCAGCAGCCTGGGACCCTCATGGGCGAATGGCTACACCTTC. Amino acid sequence: CASSLGPSWANGYTF. The full variable domain, in which reference TRBV5-4 and TRBJ1-2 provide the parts outside the CDR3, is ETGVTQSPTHLIKTRGQQVTLRCSSQSGHNTVSWYQQALGQGPQFIFQYYREEENGRGNFPPRFSGLQFPNYSSELNVNALELDDSALYLCASSLGPSWANGYTFGSGTRLTVV.

V gene TRBV6-5 combines with J gene TRBJ2-2; D might be TRBD1 (6 bases). V was shortened by 3 bases and J by 1 base, with 9 bases between the two germline ends. The CDR3 has 15 residues. Germline assignment: CDR1 MNHEY and CDR2 SVGAGI. The CDR3 DNA reads as TGTGCCAGCAGTTATAACAGGGAGAACACCGGGGAGCTGTTTTTT. As protein: CASSYNRENTGELFF.

This clonotype was observed a handful of times. V gene TRBV20-1 combines with J gene TRBJ2-5; D possibly corresponds to TRBD2 (7 bases). Trimming removed 0 bases from V and 4 bases from J, with 18 bases in between. Germline CDR1 and CDR2: DFQATT and SNEGSKA (reference sequence). This CDR3 spans 16 amino acids. The DNA of the CDR3 is TGCAGTGCTAGAGATCGTCGGGGGGCGCGGGGAGAGACCCAGTACTTC. Encoded protein: CSARDRRGARGETQYF.

CDR3 nucleotide sequence: TGCAGCGTTCGGGGGTCCGGGGAGCTGTTTTTT. It encodes CSVRGSGELFF. J is TRBJ2-2 and V is TRBV29-1, with D possibly being TRBD2 (6 bases). The CDR3 consists of 11 residues. V lost 5 bases and J lost 6, with 7 bases in between. The germline V gene encodes CDR1 SQVTM and CDR2 ANQGSEA.

The CDR3 is CASSSGGGQTQYF. In DNA form, the CDR3 reads TGTGCCAGCAGTTCCGGGGGCGGTCAGACCCAGTACTTC. The rearrangement uses TRBV12-3 or TRBV12-4 and TRBJ2-5; either TRBD1 or TRBD2 may fit D (6 bases each). Trimming removed 4 bases from V and 6 bases from J, with 12 bases in between. This CDR3 is built from 13 residues.